The 30 T cell receptor beta chains below come from one sample, sequenced in a study of radiation and T cells in renal cell carcinoma. Time point reported: blood 4 weeks post-SBRT, at nephrectomy. Treatment noted: 15 Gy SBRT to primary tumor, nephrectomy 4 weeks later. The data were produced by immunoSEQ multiplex PCR, yet TCRdb's version contains in-frame clones alone and is incomplete. The sample consists of around 140,000 clones, approximately 86% of them appearing once. The source was blood, collected from a patient whose treatment included radiotherapy and nephrectomy. The receptor set was obtained from a woman aged 50 to 65 with renal cell carcinoma.

There are a few counts of this clone. The gene calls are TRBV28 and TRBJ1-1, with a tentative D call TRBD1 (6 bases). V was shortened by 8 bases and J by 5 bases, with 18 bases between the two germline ends. Germline V gene sequence: CDR1 MDHEN, CDR2 SYDVKM. The CDR3 is 14 amino acids. The CDR3 DNA sequence: TGTGCCAGCGGGGCCCGCACAGGGAGGACTGAAGCTTTCTTT. Amino acid sequence: CASGARTGRTEAFF. The variable domain in full, with the rest retrieved from reference TRBV28 and TRBJ1-1, is DVKVTQSSRYLVKRTGEKVFLECVQDMDHENMFWYRQDPGLGLRLIYFSYDVKMKEKGDIPEGYSVSREKKERFSLILESASTNQTSMYLCASGARTGRTEAFFGQGTRLTVV.

CDR3 nucleotide sequence: TGTGCCACCAGCAGAGGGACGGTGGCCGTGGAGCAGTACTTC. It yields the protein CATSRGTVAVEQYF. The genes are TRBV15 and TRBJ2-7; D unresolved. Trimming shortened V by 1 base and J by 7 bases, and 14 bases separated the two germline ends. Germline-derived CDR1 and CDR2 are LNHNV and YYDKDF (reference sequence). The CDR3 extends over 14 amino acids.

This chain links TRBV29-1 with TRBJ1-1; D is perhaps TRBD1 (5 bases). Trimming pared 7 bases from V and 2 bases from J, leaving 14 bases between. The CDR3 length is 13 residues. Per germline, CDR1 SQVTM and CDR2 ANQGSEA. The CDR3 reads CSAPGPINTEAFF. The CDR3 region has the DNA TGCAGCGCCCCGGGACCGATAAACACTGAAGCTTTCTTT.

The chain uses TRBV10-1 and TRBJ2-5; TRBD1 matches 9 bases. The germline CDR1 and CDR2 sequences are WNHNN and SYGVQD (reference sequence). V shed 5 bases, J shed 5 bases, and the junction held 6 bases outside the gene matches. The CDR3 length is 14 residues. The CDR3 protein is CASSKQGAGETQYF. The CDR3, as DNA: TGCGCCAGCAGTAAACAGGGGGCAGGTGAGACCCAGTACTTC.

This clone was detected only a few times. The V gene is TRBV5-1, the J gene TRBJ1-1, with D perhaps TRBD1 (5 bases). V shed 5 bases and J shed 3 bases, with 14 bases lying between them. CDR3 length equals 14 residues. Germline CDR1 reads SGHRS; CDR2 reads YFSETQ. The CDR3 nucleotides read TGCGCCAGCAGTCGACGAGGGGAGGACACTGAAGCTTTCTTT. This gives the protein CASSRRGEDTEAFF.

This chain joins TRBV9 and TRBJ1-1; 7 nucleotides match TRBD1. The CDR3 is made up of 14 amino acids. Trimming removed 5 bases from V and 5 bases from J; junction bases left unmatched: 9. Germline lookup yields CDR1 SGDLS and CDR2 YYNGEE. In nucleotides, the CDR3 is TGTGCCAGCAGGAAAACTCAGGGGGGAACTGAAGCTTTCTTT. Encoded protein: CASRKTQGGTEAFF.

This clone came up once. The chain has TRBV10-1 and TRBJ1-2, with 7 nucleotides matching TRBD1. The CDR3 runs to 13 residues. V shed 5 bases and J 7 bases; nucleotides not matched to a gene: 7. Germline V gene lookup returns CDR1 WNHNN and CDR2 SYGVQD (reference sequence). The CDR3 here is CASSPKQGFGYTF. DNA of the CDR3: TGCGCCAGCAGTCCGAAACAGGGGTTTGGCTACACCTTC.

V usage is TRBV5-1 and J usage is TRBJ1-1; 9 bases align to TRBD1. Germline V gives CDR1 SGHRS, CDR2 YFSETQ. The CDR3 is made up of 15 amino acids. V shed 5 bases, J shed 1 base, and the junction held 6 bases outside the gene matches. The CDR3 DNA reads as TGCGCCAGCAGTACCGGGACAGGGAGGAACACTGAAGCTTTCTTT. Translated: CASSTGTGRNTEAFF.

Here the CDR3 reads CASRSSGRLNEQFF. As DNA, the CDR3 is TGTGCCAGCAGATCTAGCGGGAGGTTGAATGAGCAGTTCTTC. The V gene is TRBV7-9, the J gene TRBJ2-1; TRBD2 aligns across 11 bases. The CDR3 runs to 14 residues. The germline V gene encodes CDR1 SEHNR and CDR2 FQNEAQ (reference sequence). V dropped 6 bases and J dropped 7; count of bases not matched to a gene: 5.

The V and J genes are TRBV10-3 and TRBJ1-2; D not resolved. V lost 3 bases and J 0 bases, leaving 8 bases between the germline ends. The germline V gene encodes CDR1 ENHRY and CDR2 SYGVKD. There are 14 residues in the CDR3. The CDR3 reads CAISDTDSNYGYTF. In DNA, the CDR3 is TGTGCCATCAGTGATACGGACTCTAACTATGGCTACACCTTC.

The genes are TRBV28 and TRBJ1-2; maybe TRBD1 (5 bases). The CDR3 is made up of 13 amino acids. Germline V gene data show CDR1 as MDHEN and CDR2 as SYDVKM. The V end was cut by 6 bases, the J end by 5 bases, with 13 bases between. CDR3 region: CASRTRGLYGYTF. As DNA, the CDR3 is TGTGCCAGCAGGACGAGGGGACTTTATGGCTACACCTTC.

The chain uses TRBV10-3 and TRBJ2-4; D is undetermined. V lost 4 bases, J lost 8 bases, and 9 bases lay in between. This CDR3 region has 12 residues. Germline assignment: CDR1 ENHRY and CDR2 SYGVKD. CDR3: CAISGPEDIQYF. Written as DNA, the CDR3 is TGTGCCATCAGTGGCCCGGAAGACATTCAGTACTTC.

This clone was seen just once. The chain carries TRBV6-1 and TRBJ2-3; D possibly corresponds to TRBD1 (6 bases). The V end lost 6 bases, the J end lost 4 bases, and 17 bases lay between the germline ends. Per germline, CDR1 MNHNS and CDR2 SASEGT. CDR3 size: 15 residues. CDR3 in amino acids: CASRETGFLPDTQYF. The CDR3 coding sequence is TGTGCCAGCAGAGAGACAGGTTTCCTCCCAGATACGCAGTATTTT.

The CDR3 protein is CSVVLGETQYF. The CDR3 DNA follows: TGCAGCGTTGTTCTCGGGGAGACCCAGTACTTC. V usage is TRBV29-1 and J usage is TRBJ2-5; D gene uncertain. CDR1 SQVTM and CDR2 ANQGSEA come from the germline V gene. The CDR3 runs to 11 residues. V dropped 4 bases and J dropped 5 bases, with 8 bases sitting between them.

The rearrangement joins TRBV5-5 to TRBJ2-6; D gene unclear. Trimming removed 4 bases at V and 1 base at J, with 9 bases between. The CDR3 extends over 15 amino acids. Germline loops: CDR1 SGHKS, CDR2 YYEKEE (reference sequence). The CDR3 nucleotides read TGTGCCAGCAGCATAGGACGGTCTGGGGCCAACGTCCTGACTTTC. It encodes CASSIGRSGANVLTF.

V and J are TRBV7-8 and TRBJ1-6; TRBD1 matches at 7 bases. The CDR3 covers 15 residues. Germline-derived CDR1 and CDR2 are SGHVS and FQNEAQ. The V segment lost 4 bases and the J segment 6 bases; nucleotides outside the gene matches: 6. The CDR3 nucleotides read TGTGCCAGCAGCTCCGCGACAGGGCTTAATTCACCCCTCCACTTT. It codes for CASSSATGLNSPLHF.

The chain employs TRBV5-8 and TRBJ1-4; no definite D call. The CDR3 is made up of 14 amino acids. Germline CDR1 reads SGHTS; CDR2 reads YDEGEE. The germline V and J ends were trimmed by 2 bases and 7 bases, with 12 bases remaining between them. CDR3 region: CASSFADFGEKLFF. In nucleotides, the CDR3 is TGTGCCAGCAGCTTTGCGGATTTTGGTGAAAAACTGTTTTTT.

This clone has more than one count but fewer than ten. This chain's CDR3 is CASSTGQVYGYTF. CDR3 coding DNA: TGTGCCAGTAGCACCGGACAAGTCTATGGCTACACCTTC. This rearrangement joins TRBV19 to TRBJ1-2; possibly TRBD1 for D (5 bases). This CDR3 spans 13 amino acids. Trimming left V 6 bases short and J 4 bases short, with 12 bases between. The V gene's germline CDR1 is LNHDA and CDR2 SQIVND (reference sequence).

The gene calls are TRBV28 and TRBJ2-3; the D gene is possibly TRBD1 (5 bases). The CDR3 length is 11 residues. Trimming left V 10 bases short and J 2 bases short, with 7 bases between. The germline CDR1 and CDR2 sequences are MDHEN and SYDVKM. Here the CDR3 reads CATGHTDTQYF. CDR3 nucleotides: TGTGCCACAGGGCACACAGATACGCAGTATTTT.

The chain joins TRBV5-1 to TRBJ2-1, with no clear D. Trimming took 0 bases from V and 5 from J, leaving 9 bases between them. The CDR3 spans 14 residues. From germline, CDR1 is SGHRS and CDR2 YFSETQ. The CDR3 DNA follows: TGCGCCAGCAGCTTGGCCCCAGCCAACAATGAGCAGTTCTTC. Translation: CASSLAPANNEQFF.

The chain joins TRBV27 to TRBJ2-5; 7 bases align to TRBD2. In germline, CDR1 is MNHEY, CDR2 SMNVEV (reference sequence). This CDR3 has 15 residues. The trim removed 5 bases at V and 5 bases at J, leaving 11 bases unmatched. The DNA for the CDR3 is TGTGCCAGCAGTCCTCAAAGGACTAGTTCGGAGACCCAGTACTTC. Protein: CASSPQRTSSETQYF.

The V call is TRBV27, the J call TRBJ1-2, with 8 nucleotides matching TRBD1. The germline gives CDR1 MNHEY, CDR2 SMNVEV (reference sequence). The CDR3 has 15 residues. V trimming: 7 bases; J trimming: 2 bases; junction bases outside the gene matches: 9. CDR3: CASTAGQGENYGYTF. DNA for the CDR3: TGTGCCAGCACCGCAGGACAGGGCGAAAACTATGGCTACACCTTC.

This chain joins TRBV5-1 and TRBJ2-7; D unresolved. CDR1 is SGHRS, CDR2 YFSETQ, per germline. V was clipped by 0 bases and J by 0 bases, with 10 bases between them. The CDR3 loop spans 15 amino acids. CDR3: CASSLDQAGSYEQYF. CDR3 nucleotides: TGCGCCAGCAGCTTGGACCAGGCCGGCTCCTACGAGCAGTACTTC. The complete variable domain, with remaining parts taken from reference TRBV5-1 and TRBJ2-7, reads KAGVTQTPRYLIKTRGQQVTLSCSPISGHRSVSWYQQTPGQGLQFLFEYFSETQRNKGNFPGRFSGRQFSNSRSEMNVSTLELGDSALYLCASSLDQAGSYEQYFGPGTRLTVT.

V and J are TRBV5-1 and TRBJ1-2; a weak D match, TRBD1 (5 bases). V was pared by 0 bases and J by 2 bases, with 11 bases between. The CDR3 is 15 amino acids. Germline-derived CDR1 and CDR2 are SGHRS and YFSETQ. CDR3 loop: CASSLGRGGNYGYTF. Written as DNA, the CDR3 is TGCGCCAGCAGCTTGGGTCGGGGCGGGAACTATGGCTACACCTTC.

This chain connects TRBV11-2 to TRBJ2-7; no reliable D call. The germline V gene encodes CDR1 SGHAT and CDR2 FQNNGV. V shed 6 bases and J shed 3 bases, with 6 bases lying between them. The CDR3 is 11 amino acids. The CDR3 DNA follows: TGTGCCAGCAGAAGACACTACGAGCAGTACTTC. This translates into CASRRHYEQYF.

V and J are TRBV29-1 and TRBJ1-2; possible D gene TRBD1, 5 bases. This CDR3 spans 13 amino acids. Trimming removed 7 bases from V and 4 bases from J, with 16 bases in between. Germline CDR1 reads SQVTM; CDR2 reads ANQGSEA. CDR3 region: CSADSQGFYGYTF. DNA of the CDR3: TGCAGCGCTGACTCCCAGGGCTTCTATGGCTACACCTTC.

This chain joins TRBV10-3 and TRBJ1-5, with D unclear. Trimming stripped 3 bases from V and 2 bases from J, with 8 bases between. Germline V gene lookup returns CDR1 ENHRY and CDR2 SYGVKD. This CDR3 spans 14 amino acids. The CDR3 sequence is CAISEGGRNQPQHF. The CDR3 coding sequence is TGTGCCATCAGTGAAGGAGGGCGCAATCAGCCCCAGCATTTT.

This clone was detected only once. The chain recombines TRBV10-3 with TRBJ2-1, with 13 bases identical to TRBD2. CDR1 is ENHRY, CDR2 SYGVKD, per germline. The CDR3 sequence is 17 residues long. Losses at the gene ends were 8 bases for V and 8 bases for J; bases not matched to a gene: 15. The CDR3 DNA is TGTGCCATCCGGACTAGCGGGAGTCTACTCAGGAGGGATGAGCAGTTCTTC. Translated, it gives CAIRTSGSLLRRDEQFF.

J is TRBJ1-5 and V is TRBV14; no definite D call. The CDR3 sequence is 13 residues long. V was clipped by 4 bases and J by 0 bases, with 4 bases between them. Germline values: CDR1 SGHDN, CDR2 FVKESK. As DNA, the CDR3 is TGTGCCAGCAGCCTTGATAGCAATCAGCCCCAGCATTTT. This gives the protein CASSLDSNQPQHF.

This chain uses TRBV7-2 with TRBJ2-1, with unresolved D. The length of the CDR3 is 12 residues. The V end was cut by 5 bases, the J end by 6 bases, with 8 bases between. Germline values: CDR1 SGHTA, CDR2 FQGNSA. CDR3 sequence reads: CASSPPTNEQFF. The CDR3 DNA sequence: TGTGCCAGCAGCCCCCCCACCAATGAGCAGTTCTTC.